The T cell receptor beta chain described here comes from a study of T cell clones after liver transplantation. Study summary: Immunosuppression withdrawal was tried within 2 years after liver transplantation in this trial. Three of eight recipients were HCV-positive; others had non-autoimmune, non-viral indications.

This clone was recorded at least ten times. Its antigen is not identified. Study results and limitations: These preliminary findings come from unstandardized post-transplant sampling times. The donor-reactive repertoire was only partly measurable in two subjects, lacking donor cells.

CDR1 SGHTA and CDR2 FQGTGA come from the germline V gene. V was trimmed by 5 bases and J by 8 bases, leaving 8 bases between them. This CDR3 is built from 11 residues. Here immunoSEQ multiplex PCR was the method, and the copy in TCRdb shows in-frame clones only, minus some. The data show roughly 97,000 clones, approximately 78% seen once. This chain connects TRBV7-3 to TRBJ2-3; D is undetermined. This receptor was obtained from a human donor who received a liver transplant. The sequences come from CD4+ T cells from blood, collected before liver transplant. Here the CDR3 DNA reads TGTGCCAGCAGCGCCCTGGGTACGCAGTATTTT. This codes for CASSALGTQYF.